This T cell receptor (beta chain) is drawn from a study of T cell responses to AZD1222 COVID-19 vaccine. Remarks on this clone: Its antigen is not identified.

Findings of the study overall: With two AZD1222 doses given, Spike-specific TCR breadth and depth both rose. The repertoires were collected only after the peak T cell response.

Second-dose schedules of about 4 or about 12 weeks were combined. TCRdb's table, derived via immunoSEQ multiplex PCR, lists solely in-frame clones and lacks some. Among 150,000 or so clones listed, around 93% were seen once. V lost 3 bases to trimming and J lost 4 bases, with 10 bases between them. Germline assignment: CDR1 GTSNPN and CDR2 SVGIG (reference sequence). There are 13 residues in the CDR3. V usage is TRBV30 and J usage is TRBJ1-5, with TRBD1 as a possible D gene (6 bases). The source material was peripheral blood, sampled 28 days after the second AZD1222 dose. The sequence came from an adult who received the AZD1222 COVID-19 vaccine. DNA for the CDR3: TGTGCCTGGAGCACAGGGAGAAATCAGCCCCAGCATTTT. Its protein product is CAWSTGRNQPQHF.